This T cell receptor beta chain was recorded in a study of blood T cell repertoires in COVID-19 (dated by TCRdb to 2018 to 2021). For the wider study: Samples covering the acute and convalescent phases of COVID-19 were provided by collaborators in the United States, Italy and Spain. The prospective study material was composed of cDNA or gDNA derived from T cells, B-cell-depleted T cells, or PBMCs. The dataset comprised deeply sampled blood TCRbeta repertoires from subjects exposed to, actively infected with, or recovered from COVID-19. The repertoires were released in a freely available public database intended as a resource for research on the immune response to SARS-CoV-2. Samples came from the ongoing ImmuneRACE study (first 160 participants) plus 1,254 subjects from 6 global collaborators. The sample metadata nearly always contained a de-identified subject ID, COVID-19 status, age in years and sex. HLA class I and class II types, where available, came from metadata supplied by the sample provider rather than from assay-based typing.

TCRbeta CDR3 regions were amplified from genomic DNA using the immunoSEQ Assay, a bias-controlled multiplex PCR. On the study's bioinformatics: Nucleated cell counts per sample were estimated from amplification of reference gene primers within the assay. Sequence reads were collapsed and filtered to measure the absolute abundance of every unique TCRbeta CDR3 rearrangement. For each sample, productive Simpson clonality was calculated as the square root of Simpson's diversity index across productive rearrangements. What TCRdb holds here is the immuneACCESS table cut down to in-frame rearrangements. Part of the clones is not present; checked against another copy, under half of the missing clones reflect an unresolved V gene, and the others are unexplained. That table gives V, J and clone size, and the DNA gave D and trimming. The sample table contains 130,000 to 150,000 clones; only one count was recorded for approximately 88% of them. The ten largest clones capture nearly 0.95% of the sample.

The research as a whole found: The quantity of clinical and demographic metadata differed by source and by participant and was supplied without curation.

Collaborating institutions collected whole blood in K2EDTA tubes following their own protocols. Collaborator samples were shipped for TCRbeta analysis as frozen whole blood, isolated PBMCs, or DNA extracted from either sample type. As regards this clone: Its antigen is unknown. Base-call qualities are not available, and no considerably larger clone is one nucleotide away.

This sequence was found in a woman aged 45-65 years with acute or convalescent COVID-19. Sequencing was done on a sample of peripheral blood.

Here the CDR3 is given as CASRDAKAGGNSPLHF. The sequenced DNA is TGTGCCAGCAGAGATGCCAAGGCAGGGGGTAATTCACCCCTCCACTTT. The chain is assembled from TRBV2 and TRBJ1-6, and TRBD1 matches 7 of the central bases. As encoded in the germline V gene, CDR1 is SNHLY while CDR2 is FYNNEI. The V end gives up 6 bases and the J end 6 bases, leaving 11 bases in the junction not matched to a gene. The CDR3 runs 16 amino acids, cysteine and phenylalanine included. Only the CDR3 portion is preserved as DNA: 48 bases, with reading frame beginning at the first base.